The source of this T cell receptor beta chain is a study of blood T cell repertoires in COVID-19. The CDR3 is 16 amino acids. V was pared by 5 bases and J by 0 bases, with 7 bases of the junction left unmatched. Germline values: CDR1 SNHLY, CDR2 FYNNEI. Authors' data handling: Researchers report that nucleated cell counts were estimated from reference gene primer amplification. Method: immunoSEQ multiplex PCR; TCRdb's copy keeps in-frame clones and lacks some. D and trimming were read from the DNA, whereas the V and J calls and clone size are those reported in that table. In the table there are 250,000 or so clones, approximately 91% of which are singletons. Clinical histories supplied by participants themselves formed the basis of cohort assignment.

The clonotype was recovered from a human donor in a cohort exposed to, infected with or recovered from COVID-19 (not recorded which). The donor label of this sample is uncertain. V and J are TRBV2 and TRBJ2-3; TRBD2 matches 8 bases. Sequencing used PBMCs or T cells enriched from blood (not recorded which). CDR3 protein: CASSFLGGVSTDTQYF. CDR3 nucleotide sequence: TGTGCCAGCAGTTTTCTCGGGGGGGTTAGCACAGATACGCAGTATTTT. Supplemented by reference TRBV2 and TRBJ2-3, the full variable domain reads EPEVTQTPSHQVTQMGQEVILRCVPISNHLYFYWYRQILGQKVEFLVSFYNNEISEKSEIFDDQFSVERPDGSNFTLKIRSTKLEDSAMYFCASSFLGGVSTDTQYFGPGTRLTVL.